At least ten counts were recorded for the clone carrying this TCR beta chain. Antigen: not known. The data were obtained in a study of early T cells in non-severe SARS-CoV-2 infection. Study context: RNA in bulk from unsorted whole blood was sequenced, and chains were unpaired. The study, taken as a whole, reports: Matching results from VDJdb favored anti-spike CD8 responses, leaving private and CD4 specificities undetected.

Molecules of cDNA were individually given unique molecular identifiers that were attached to them. Each CDR3 protein is one row after TCRdb ran MiXCR on the 5' RACE reads. The profile shows approximately 40,000 distinct CDR3 sequences, about 11% of them singletons. This TCR was recovered from an adult who was a healthcare worker with PCR-confirmed SARS-CoV-2 infection or an uninfected control (not recorded which). The sequenced material came from whole blood.

This CDR3 reads CASSPVVADTGELFF. The CDR3 nucleotides are TGTGCCAGCAGCCCCGTAGTAGCGGACACCGGGGAGCTGTTTTTT. The chain employs TRBV9 and TRBJ2-2, with D tentatively TRBD2 (6 bases). The CDR3 length is 15 residues. From germline, CDR1 is SGDLS and CDR2 YYNGEE. V shed 4 bases and J shed 3 bases, with 13 bases lying between them.